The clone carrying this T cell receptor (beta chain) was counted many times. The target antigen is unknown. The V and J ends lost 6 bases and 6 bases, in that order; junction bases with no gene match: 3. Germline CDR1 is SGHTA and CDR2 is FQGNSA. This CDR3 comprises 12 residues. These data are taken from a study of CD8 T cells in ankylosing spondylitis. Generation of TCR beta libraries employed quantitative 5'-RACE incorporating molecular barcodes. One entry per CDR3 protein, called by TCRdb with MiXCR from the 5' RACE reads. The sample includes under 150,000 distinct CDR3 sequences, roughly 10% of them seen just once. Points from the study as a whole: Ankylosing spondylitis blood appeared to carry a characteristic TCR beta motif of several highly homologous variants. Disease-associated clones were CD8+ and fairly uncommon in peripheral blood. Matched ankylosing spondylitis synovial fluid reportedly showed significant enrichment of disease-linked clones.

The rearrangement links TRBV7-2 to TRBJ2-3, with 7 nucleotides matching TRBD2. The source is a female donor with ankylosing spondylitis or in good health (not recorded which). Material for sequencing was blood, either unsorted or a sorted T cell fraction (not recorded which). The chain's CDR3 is CASSFSGDTQYF. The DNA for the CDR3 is TGTGCCAGCAGTTTTAGCGGGGATACGCAGTATTTT.